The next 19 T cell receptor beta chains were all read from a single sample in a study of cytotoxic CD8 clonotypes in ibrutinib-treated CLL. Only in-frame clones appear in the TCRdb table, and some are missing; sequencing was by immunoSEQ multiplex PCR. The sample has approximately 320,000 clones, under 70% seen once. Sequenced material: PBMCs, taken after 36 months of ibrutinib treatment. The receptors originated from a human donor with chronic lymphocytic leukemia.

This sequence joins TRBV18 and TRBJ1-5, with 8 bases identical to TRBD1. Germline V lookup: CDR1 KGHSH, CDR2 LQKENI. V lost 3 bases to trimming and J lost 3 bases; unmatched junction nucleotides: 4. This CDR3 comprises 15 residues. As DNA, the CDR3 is TGTGCCAGCTCACCTGGACAGGGTCACAATCAGCCCCAGCATTTT. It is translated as CASSPGQGHNQPQHF.

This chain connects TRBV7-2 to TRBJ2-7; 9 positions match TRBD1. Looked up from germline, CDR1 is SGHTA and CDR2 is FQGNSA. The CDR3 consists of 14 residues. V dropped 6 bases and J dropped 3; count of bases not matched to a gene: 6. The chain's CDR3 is CASSSTGGVYEQYF. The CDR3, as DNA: TGTGCCAGCAGTTCGACAGGGGGGGTCTACGAGCAGTACTTC.

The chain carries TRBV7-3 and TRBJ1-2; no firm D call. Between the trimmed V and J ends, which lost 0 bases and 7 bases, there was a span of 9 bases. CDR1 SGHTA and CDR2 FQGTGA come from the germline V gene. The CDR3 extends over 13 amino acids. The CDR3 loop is CASSLTDKSGYTF. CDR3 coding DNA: TGTGCCAGCAGCTTAACAGATAAGAGTGGCTACACCTTC.

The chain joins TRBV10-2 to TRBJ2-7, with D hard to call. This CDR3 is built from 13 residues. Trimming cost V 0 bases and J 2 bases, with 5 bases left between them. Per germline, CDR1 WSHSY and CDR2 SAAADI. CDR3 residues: CASSESLPYEQYF. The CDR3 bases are TGCGCCAGCAGTGAGTCGCTACCCTACGAGCAGTACTTC.

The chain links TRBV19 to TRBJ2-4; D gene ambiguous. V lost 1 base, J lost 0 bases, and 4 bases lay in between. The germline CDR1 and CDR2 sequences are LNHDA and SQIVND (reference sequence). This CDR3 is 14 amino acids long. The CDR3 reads CASSIAVAKNIQYF. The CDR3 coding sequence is TGTGCCAGTAGTATAGCAGTAGCCAAAAACATTCAGTACTTC.

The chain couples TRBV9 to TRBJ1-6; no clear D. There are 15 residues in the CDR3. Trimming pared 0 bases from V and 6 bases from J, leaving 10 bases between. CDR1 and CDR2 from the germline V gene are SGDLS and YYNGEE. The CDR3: CASSVDWSGNSPLHF. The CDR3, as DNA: TGTGCCAGCAGCGTAGATTGGAGCGGTAATTCACCCCTCCACTTT.

The CDR3 region has the DNA TGTGCCAGCAGTGGTACGGGACAGCGGAATGAAAAACTGTTTTTT. This codes for CASSGTGQRNEKLFF. The chain recombines TRBV6-1 with TRBJ1-4; 7 positions match TRBD1. This CDR3 region has 15 residues. Trimming cost V 4 bases and J 5 bases; bases outside gene matches: 7. Germline V gene data show CDR1 as MNHNS and CDR2 as SASEGT.

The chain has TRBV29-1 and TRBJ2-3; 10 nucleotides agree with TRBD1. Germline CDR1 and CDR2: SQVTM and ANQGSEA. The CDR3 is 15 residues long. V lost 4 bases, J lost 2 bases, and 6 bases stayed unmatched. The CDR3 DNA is TGCAGCGTTGGCGCCGGGACAGGGGCCACAGATACGCAGTATTTT. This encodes CSVGAGTGATDTQYF.

The CDR3 DNA sequence: TGTGCCAGCAGTGTGGCCTGGACAGGAAACACTGAAGCTTTCTTT. It is translated as CASSVAWTGNTEAFF. V and J are TRBV28 and TRBJ1-1; 7 bases agree with TRBD1. Germline V gene lookup returns CDR1 MDHEN and CDR2 SYDVKM. The CDR3 extends over 15 amino acids. With V trimmed by 5 bases and J by 2 bases, 8 bases remained unmatched.

The CDR3 coding sequence is TGCAGCGTTGGAGGCGCTAGCGGGGGGAGTTGGGAGCTGTTTTTT. It encodes CSVGGASGGSWELFF. The chain carries TRBV29-1 and TRBJ2-2, with 11 bases identical to TRBD2. J gave up 9 bases and V 4 bases, and 10 bases lay outside the gene matches. CDR1 SQVTM and CDR2 ANQGSEA come from the germline V gene. There are 15 residues in the CDR3.

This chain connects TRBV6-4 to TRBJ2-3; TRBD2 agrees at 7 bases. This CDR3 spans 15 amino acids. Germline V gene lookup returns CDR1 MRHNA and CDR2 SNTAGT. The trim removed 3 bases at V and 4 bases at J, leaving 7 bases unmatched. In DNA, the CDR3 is TGTGCCAGCAGTGAACCCAGCGGGGTCGCAGATACGCAGTATTTT. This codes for CASSEPSGVADTQYF.

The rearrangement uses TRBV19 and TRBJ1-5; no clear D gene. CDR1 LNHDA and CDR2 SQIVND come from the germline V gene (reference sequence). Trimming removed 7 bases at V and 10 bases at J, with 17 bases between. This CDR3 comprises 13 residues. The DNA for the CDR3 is TGTGCCAGTAACCCCGGTCCCGGGCAACCCCAGCATTTT. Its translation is CASNPGPGQPQHF. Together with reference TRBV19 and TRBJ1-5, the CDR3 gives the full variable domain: DGGITQSPKYLFRKEGQNVTLSCEQNLNHDAMYWYRQDPGQGLRLIYYSQIVNDFQKGDIAEGYSVSREKKESFPLTVTSAQKNPTAFYLCASNPGPGQPQHFGDGTRLSIL.

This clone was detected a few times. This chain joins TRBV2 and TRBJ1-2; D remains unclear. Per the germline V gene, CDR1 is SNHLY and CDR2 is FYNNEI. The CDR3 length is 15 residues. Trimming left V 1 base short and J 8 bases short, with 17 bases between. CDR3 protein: CASSEGMGRTGGYTF. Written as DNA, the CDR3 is TGTGCCAGCAGTGAAGGAATGGGCAGGACGGGGGGCTACACCTTC.

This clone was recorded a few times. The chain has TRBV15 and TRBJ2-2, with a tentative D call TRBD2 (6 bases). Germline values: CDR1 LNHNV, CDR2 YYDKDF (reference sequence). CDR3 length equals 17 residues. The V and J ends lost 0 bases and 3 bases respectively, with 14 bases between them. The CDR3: CATSRDPRGADTGELFF. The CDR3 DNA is TGTGCCACCAGCAGAGATCCGCGGGGTGCGGACACCGGGGAGCTGTTTTTT.

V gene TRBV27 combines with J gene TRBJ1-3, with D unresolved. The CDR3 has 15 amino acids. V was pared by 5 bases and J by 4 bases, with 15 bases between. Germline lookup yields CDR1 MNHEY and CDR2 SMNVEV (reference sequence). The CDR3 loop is CASSLKFLGGNTIYF. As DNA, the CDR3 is TGTGCCAGCAGTCTAAAGTTCCTGGGGGGAAACACCATATATTTT.

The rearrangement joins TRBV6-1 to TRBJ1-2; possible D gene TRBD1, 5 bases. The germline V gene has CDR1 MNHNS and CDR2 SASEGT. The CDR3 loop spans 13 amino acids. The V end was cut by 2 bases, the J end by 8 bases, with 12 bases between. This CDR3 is CASSEWGLGGYTF. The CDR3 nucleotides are TGTGCCAGCAGTGAATGGGGCTTGGGGGGCTACACCTTC.

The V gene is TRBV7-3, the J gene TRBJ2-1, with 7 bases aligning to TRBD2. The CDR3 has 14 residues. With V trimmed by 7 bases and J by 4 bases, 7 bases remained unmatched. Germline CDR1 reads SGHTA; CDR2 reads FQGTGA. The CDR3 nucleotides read TGTGCCAGCACCCCCGAGGGACTATACAATGAGCAGTTCTTC. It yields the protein CASTPEGLYNEQFF.

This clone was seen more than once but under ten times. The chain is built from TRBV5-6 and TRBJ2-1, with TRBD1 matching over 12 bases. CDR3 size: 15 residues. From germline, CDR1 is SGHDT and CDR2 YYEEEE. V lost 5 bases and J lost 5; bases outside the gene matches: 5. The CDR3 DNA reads TGTGCCAGCAGTGTGGGACAGGGGGCCGACAATGAGCAGTTCTTC. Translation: CASSVGQGADNEQFF.

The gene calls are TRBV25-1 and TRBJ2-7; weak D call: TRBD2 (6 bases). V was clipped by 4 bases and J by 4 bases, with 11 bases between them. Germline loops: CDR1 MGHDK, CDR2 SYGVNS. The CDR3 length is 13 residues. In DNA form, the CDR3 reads TGTGCCAGCAGTGGGGACTCCGCTTACGAGCAGTACTTC. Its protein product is CASSGDSAYEQYF.